What follows are 18 T cell receptor beta chains derived from one specimen sequenced in a study of shared clonotypes between healthy human individuals. Assay: immunoSEQ multiplex PCR; the TCRdb copy retains only in-frame clones and omits some. The repertoire holds about 2.4 million clones, with 90% to 95% as singletons. The sample consisted of naive CD4+ T cells sorted from blood. As to subset: CD45RA+ positively selected. These receptors were taken from a man aged 18 to 29 in good health.

This chain links TRBV6-1 with TRBJ1-2, with TRBD1 matching over 8 bases. Looked up from germline, CDR1 is MNHNS and CDR2 is SASEGT. This CDR3 contains 17 residues. V gave up 4 bases and J gave up 0 bases; unmatched junction bases: 10. The CDR3 nucleotides are TGTGCCAGCAGTGGAAGCTCCAGACAGGGGCCTAACTATGGCTACACCTTC. Protein: CASSGSSRQGPNYGYTF.

V is TRBV2 and J is TRBJ1-2; 9 bases agree with TRBD1. Trimming at V came to 6 bases and at J to 5 bases, leaving 7 bases not matched to a gene. Germline loops: CDR1 SNHLY, CDR2 FYNNEI. The CDR3 is made up of 14 amino acids. In nucleotides, the CDR3 is TGTGCCAGCAGAGGCCGGACAGGGGCGTATGGCTACACCTTC. This gives the protein CASRGRTGAYGYTF.

The chain uses TRBV28 and TRBJ2-3; D possibly matches TRBD1 or TRBD2 (5 bases each). This CDR3 is built from 15 residues. V lost 6 bases and J lost 0, with 13 bases in between. The V gene's germline CDR1 is MDHEN and CDR2 SYDVKM. The CDR3 here is CASSGTETSTDTQYF. The CDR3, as DNA: TGTGCCAGCAGCGGGACGGAAACTAGCACAGATACGCAGTATTTT.

The chain carries TRBV7-2 and TRBJ2-2; no firm D call. Germline V CDR1 and CDR2: SGHTA, FQGNSA. Trimming removed 1 base at V and 1 base at J, with 10 bases between. CDR3 length: 16 residues. This CDR3 reads CASSLEIRMNTGELFF. The CDR3 bases are TGTGCCAGCAGCTTAGAAATCAGAATGAACACCGGGGAGCTGTTTTTT.

This clone was observed a handful of times. The chain uses TRBV9 and TRBJ1-1; 11 bases fit TRBD1. Germline loops: CDR1 SGDLS, CDR2 YYNGEE. V lost 4 bases, J lost 4 bases, and 6 bases stayed unmatched. The CDR3 is made up of 15 amino acids. The chain's CDR3 is CASSFGTGGFTEAFF. In DNA form, the CDR3 reads TGTGCCAGCAGCTTCGGGACAGGGGGTTTCACTGAAGCTTTCTTT.

The CDR3 region has the DNA TGTGCCTGGAGCGCGACTAGCGGGAGAGGAGATACGCAGTATTTT. As protein: CAWSATSGRGDTQYF. The chain couples TRBV30 to TRBJ2-3; 12 bases agree with TRBD2. J gave up 5 bases and V 3 bases, and 6 bases lay outside the gene matches. There are 15 residues in the CDR3. Per germline, CDR1 GTSNPN and CDR2 SVGIG (reference sequence).

The V gene is TRBV10-3, the J gene TRBJ2-1; 10 bases line up with TRBD2. The germline V gene has CDR1 ENHRY and CDR2 SYGVKD. Germline trimming cut 6 bases from V and 3 bases from J; bases unmatched to any gene: 2. CDR3 length: 14 residues. DNA for the CDR3: TGTGCCATCAGAGCGGGAGGGAACTACAATGAGCAGTTCTTC. Its protein is CAIRAGGNYNEQFF.

The chain couples TRBV28 to TRBJ2-7; TRBD1 matches at 7 bases. This CDR3 contains 15 residues. Unmatched junction bases numbered 11, after V lost 3 bases and J lost 6 bases. Germline-derived CDR1 and CDR2 are MDHEN and SYDVKM. CDR3 sequence: CASSFSDRVGGEQYF. The CDR3 nucleotides read TGTGCCAGCAGTTTCTCCGACAGGGTAGGAGGCGAGCAGTACTTC.

The V and J genes are TRBV19 and TRBJ2-2; D possibly uses TRBD1 or TRBD2 (5 bases each). This CDR3 comprises 15 residues. CDR1 and CDR2 (germline): LNHDA, SQIVND (reference sequence). V lost 7 bases, J lost 6 bases, and 18 bases lay in between. This chain's CDR3 is CASTAQEAKAGELFF. Here the CDR3 DNA reads TGTGCCAGTACCGCACAGGAGGCTAAGGCCGGGGAGCTGTTTTTT.

With respect to this clone: Other DNA sequences of this sample code for an identical CDR3. The CDR3 sequence: CASSRASSYEQYF. The CDR3 DNA is TGTGCCAGTAGTAGGGCCTCCTCCTACGAGCAGTACTTC. V usage is TRBV19 and J usage is TRBJ2-7; D is unresolved. The V gene lost 4 bases and the J gene lost 0 bases, with 7 bases spanning the gap. Germline V gene lookup returns CDR1 LNHDA and CDR2 SQIVND (reference sequence). The CDR3 contains 13 residues.

The gene calls are TRBV9 and TRBJ1-6, with TRBD1 as a possible D gene (6 bases). V was clipped by 0 bases and J by 8 bases, with 9 bases between them. This CDR3 spans 14 amino acids. Germline V gene data show CDR1 as SGDLS and CDR2 as YYNGEE. The CDR3 DNA is TGTGCCAGCAGCGTAGCAGGGGAGGATTCACCCCTCCACTTT. Protein: CASSVAGEDSPLHF.

This chain uses TRBV6-5 with TRBJ2-7, with D possibly being TRBD1 or TRBD2 (7 bases each). Trimming removed 2 bases from V and 4 bases from J, with 15 bases in between. Germline loops: CDR1 MNHEY, CDR2 SVGAGI. There are 15 residues in the CDR3. The CDR3 protein is CASSYREAGGYEQYF. CDR3 sequence (DNA): TGTGCCAGCAGTTACCGGGAGGCAGGGGGGTACGAGCAGTACTTC.

This clone was seen a single time. The chain carries TRBV2 and TRBJ2-1; 10 positions agree with TRBD1. V lost 5 bases to trimming and J lost 6 bases; unmatched junction nucleotides: 7. Germline V CDR1 and CDR2: SNHLY, FYNNEI. There are 15 residues in the CDR3. In nucleotides, the CDR3 is TGTGCCAGCAGTTCCGGGACAGGGGCGCGCAATGAGCAGTTCTTC. It encodes CASSSGTGARNEQFF.

The rearrangement links TRBV7-9 to TRBJ2-5; 10 bases fit TRBD1. Germline trimming cut 5 bases from V and 2 bases from J; bases unmatched to any gene: 5. The CDR3 has 15 amino acids. Germline V lookup: CDR1 SEHNR, CDR2 FQNEAQ (reference sequence). The CDR3 reads CASSVWDRGQETQYF. DNA for the CDR3: TGTGCCAGCAGCGTATGGGACAGGGGACAAGAGACCCAGTACTTC.

Concerning this clone itself: The identical CDR3 is also encoded by other nucleotide sequences in the sample. The J gene is TRBJ1-2, the V gene TRBV19; possibly TRBD1 for D (5 bases). The CDR3 is made up of 13 amino acids. Germline assignment: CDR1 LNHDA and CDR2 SQIVND (reference sequence). The V end was cut by 6 bases, the J end by 1 base, with 9 bases between. The CDR3 region is CASRAGGNYGYTF. The CDR3 DNA reads as TGTGCCAGTAGGGCTGGGGGTAACTATGGCTACACCTTC.

The J gene is TRBJ1-5, the V gene TRBV14, with D possibly being TRBD1 (6 bases). The ends were cut back, 2 bases at V and 10 bases at J, with 18 bases in the middle. CDR3 size: 15 residues. CDR1 is SGHDN, CDR2 FVKESK, per germline. In DNA form, the CDR3 reads TGTGCCAGCAGCCAAAACAGGGATTCCTGGGGACCCCAGCATTTT. It specifies CASSQNRDSWGPQHF.

This clone was seen only once. V usage is TRBV5-4 and J usage is TRBJ2-2; D gene ambiguous. In germline, CDR1 is SGHNT, CDR2 YYREEE (reference sequence). V was pared by 0 bases and J by 7 bases, with 10 bases between. The CDR3 has 14 amino acids. In DNA, the CDR3 is TGTGCCAGCAGCTTGGCCGGCGTTAGCGGGGAGCTGTTTTTT. Amino acid sequence: CASSLAGVSGELFF. The complete variable domain, with remaining parts taken from reference TRBV5-4 and TRBJ2-2, reads ETGVTQSPTHLIKTRGQQVTLRCSSQSGHNTVSWYQQALGQGPQFIFQYYREEENGRGNFPPRFSGLQFPNYSSELNVNALELDDSALYLCASSLAGVSGELFFGEGSRLTVL.

The chain combines TRBV29-1 with TRBJ1-1, with 7 positions matching TRBD1. The CDR3 is 14 amino acids. Germline values: CDR1 SQVTM, CDR2 ANQGSEA. V lost 5 bases and J lost 3; bases outside the gene matches: 9. CDR3 amino acids: CSVYHKGGDTEAFF. In DNA, the CDR3 is TGCAGCGTTTACCACAAAGGGGGCGACACTGAAGCTTTCTTT. The full variable domain, rest sourced from reference TRBV29-1 and TRBJ1-1, is SAVISQKPSRDICQRGTSLTIQCQVDSQVTMMFWYRQQPGQSLTLIATANQGSEATYESGFVIDKFPISRPNLTFSTLTVSNMSPEDSSIYLCSVYHKGGDTEAFFGQGTRLTVV.